Described below is a single T cell receptor beta chain sequence and its context. These data come from a study of blood T cell repertoires in COVID-19. Study context: Specimens from acute and convalescent COVID-19 originated in the United States, Italy and Spain. PBMCs, B-cell-depleted T cells, or T cells were the source of the cDNA or gDNA that made up the material.

Original processing notes: Scientists estimated how many nucleated cells there were by amplifying reference gene primers. Using immunoSEQ multiplex PCR, the repertoire was profiled, and TCRdb retains in-frame clones only, with some absent. The DNA gave D and trimming, while V, J and clone size come from that table. The sample records fewer than 250,000 clones, roughly 91% being singletons. From germline, CDR1 is LGHDT and CDR2 YNNKEL (reference sequence). The CDR3 has 15 residues. V dropped 4 bases and J dropped 1; count of bases not matched to a gene: 5. The source is a human donor in a cohort sampled during active COVID-19. Sequenced material: peripheral blood. The chain is built from TRBV3-1 (or the pseudogene TRBV3-2) and TRBJ1-1, with 8 bases aligning to TRBD1. CDR3 in amino acids: CASSPGTGGNTEAFF. The CDR3 DNA is TGTGCCAGCAGCCCCGGGACAGGCGGGAACACTGAAGCTTTCTTT.